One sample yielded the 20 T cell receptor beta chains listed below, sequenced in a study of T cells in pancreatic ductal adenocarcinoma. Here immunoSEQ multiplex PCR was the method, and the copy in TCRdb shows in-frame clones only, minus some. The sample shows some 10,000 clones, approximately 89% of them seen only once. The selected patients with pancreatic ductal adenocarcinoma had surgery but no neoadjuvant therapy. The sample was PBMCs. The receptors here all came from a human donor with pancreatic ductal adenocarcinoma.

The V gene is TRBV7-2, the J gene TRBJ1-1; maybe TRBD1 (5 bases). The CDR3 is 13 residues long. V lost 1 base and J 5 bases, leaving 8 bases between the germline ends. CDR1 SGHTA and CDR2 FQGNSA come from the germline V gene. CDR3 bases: TGTGCCAGCAGCTTAGGCAGACAGACTGAAGCTTTCTTT. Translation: CASSLGRQTEAFF. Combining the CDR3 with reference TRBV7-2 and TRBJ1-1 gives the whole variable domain GAGVSQSPSNKVTEKGKDVELRCDPISGHTALYWYRQSLGQGLEFLIYFQGNSAPDKSGLPSDRFSAERTGGSVSTLTIQRTQQEDSAVYLCASSLGRQTEAFFGQGTRLTVV.

The CDR3 bases are TGTGCCAGTAGAATGATGGCAGGGGGCGCTTTCGAGGCGGTGGCTTTCTTT. Translation gives CASRMMAGGAFEAVAFF. The V call is TRBV19, the J call TRBJ1-1; 8 positions match TRBD1. The CDR3 runs 17 residues. Germline V CDR1 and CDR2: LNHDA, SQIVND (reference sequence). V shed 6 bases, J shed 11 bases, and the junction held 23 bases outside the gene matches.

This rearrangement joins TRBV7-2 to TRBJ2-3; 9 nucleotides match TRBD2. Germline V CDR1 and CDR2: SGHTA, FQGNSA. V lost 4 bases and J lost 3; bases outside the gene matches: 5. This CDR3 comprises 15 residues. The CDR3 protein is CASSWRGGITDTQYF. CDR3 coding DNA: TGTGCCAGCAGCTGGCGGGGGGGCATTACAGATACGCAGTATTTT.

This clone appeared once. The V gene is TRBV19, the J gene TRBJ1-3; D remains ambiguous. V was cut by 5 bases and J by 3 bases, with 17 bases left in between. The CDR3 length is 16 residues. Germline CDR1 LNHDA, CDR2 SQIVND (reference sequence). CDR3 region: CASSSRFRSGGNTIYF. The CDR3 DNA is TGTGCCAGTAGTTCCCGGTTTCGTTCGGGTGGAAACACCATATATTTT. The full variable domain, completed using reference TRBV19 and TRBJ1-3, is DGGITQSPKYLFRKEGQNVTLSCEQNLNHDAMYWYRQDPGQGLRLIYYSQIVNDFQKGDIAEGYSVSREKKESFPLTVTSAQKNPTAFYLCASSSRFRSGGNTIYFGEGSWLTVV.

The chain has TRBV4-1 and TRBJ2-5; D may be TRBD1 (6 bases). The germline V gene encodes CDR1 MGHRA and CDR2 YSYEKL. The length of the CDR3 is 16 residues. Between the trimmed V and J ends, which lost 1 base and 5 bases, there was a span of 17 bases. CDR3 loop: CASSQGRSQGFETQYF. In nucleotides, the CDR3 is TGCGCCAGCAGCCAAGGAAGGTCACAGGGATTCGAGACCCAGTACTTC.

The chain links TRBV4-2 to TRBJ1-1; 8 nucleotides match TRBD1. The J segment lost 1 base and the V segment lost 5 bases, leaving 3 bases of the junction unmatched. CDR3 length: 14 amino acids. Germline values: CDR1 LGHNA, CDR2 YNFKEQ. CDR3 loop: CASSAGTGNTEAFF. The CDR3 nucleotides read TGTGCCAGCAGCGCCGGGACAGGGAACACTGAAGCTTTCTTT.

The CDR3 region is CASSQAQPGQGASNEKLFF. CDR3 in DNA: TGCGCCAGCAGCCAGGCACAACCGGGACAGGGGGCGAGTAATGAAAAACTGTTTTTT. The chain joins TRBV4-3 to TRBJ1-4, with 12 bases lining up with TRBD1. The germline gives CDR1 LGHNA, CDR2 YSLEER. This CDR3 has 19 residues. J lost 4 bases, V lost 3 bases, and 12 bases had no gene match.

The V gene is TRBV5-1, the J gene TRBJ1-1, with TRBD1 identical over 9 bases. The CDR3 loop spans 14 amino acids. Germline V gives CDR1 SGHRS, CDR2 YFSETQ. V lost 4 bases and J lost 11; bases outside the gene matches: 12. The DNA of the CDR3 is TGCGCCAGCAGCCTTTCCCGGGACAGGGTTAGGGCTTTCTTT. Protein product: CASSLSRDRVRAFF.

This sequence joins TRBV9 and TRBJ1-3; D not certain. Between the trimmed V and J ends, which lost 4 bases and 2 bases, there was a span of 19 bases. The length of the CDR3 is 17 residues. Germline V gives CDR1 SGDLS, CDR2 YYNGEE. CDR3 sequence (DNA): TGTGCCAGCAGCCCCCGACCACGGGGTGCTGCTGGAAACACCATATATTTT. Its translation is CASSPRPRGAAGNTIYF. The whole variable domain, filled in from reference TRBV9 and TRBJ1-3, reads DSGVTQTPKHLITATGQRVTLRCSPRSGDLSVYWYQQSLDQGLQFLIQYYNGEERAKGNILERFSAQQFPDLHSELNLSSLELGDSALYFCASSPRPRGAAGNTIYFGEGSWLTVV.

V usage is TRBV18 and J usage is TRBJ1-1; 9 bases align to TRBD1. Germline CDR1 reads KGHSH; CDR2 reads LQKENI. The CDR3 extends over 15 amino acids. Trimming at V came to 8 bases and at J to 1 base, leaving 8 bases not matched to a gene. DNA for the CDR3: TGTGCCAGCAGAGGGGGACAGGGCTCGAACACTGAAGCTTTCTTT. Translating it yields CASRGGQGSNTEAFF.

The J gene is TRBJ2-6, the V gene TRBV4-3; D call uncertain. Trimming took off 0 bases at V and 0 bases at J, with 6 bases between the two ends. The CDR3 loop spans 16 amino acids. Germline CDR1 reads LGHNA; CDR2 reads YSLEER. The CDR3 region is CASSQDESSGANVLTF. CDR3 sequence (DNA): TGCGCCAGCAGCCAAGATGAGAGCTCTGGGGCCAACGTCCTGACTTTC.

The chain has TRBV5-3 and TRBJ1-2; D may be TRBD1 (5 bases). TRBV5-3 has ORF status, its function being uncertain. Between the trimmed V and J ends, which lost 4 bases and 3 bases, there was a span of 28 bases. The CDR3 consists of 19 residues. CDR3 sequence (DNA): TGTGCCAGAAGCCCCATTGAATGCGGGCGCGGAGCGGGGGACTATGGCTACACCTTC. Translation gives CARSPIECGRGAGDYGYTF.

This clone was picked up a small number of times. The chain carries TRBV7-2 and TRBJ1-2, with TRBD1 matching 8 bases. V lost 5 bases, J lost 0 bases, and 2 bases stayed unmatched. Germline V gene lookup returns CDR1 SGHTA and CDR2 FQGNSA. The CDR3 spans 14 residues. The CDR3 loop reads CASSQDRANYGYTF. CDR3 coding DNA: TGTGCCAGCAGCCAGGACAGGGCTAACTATGGCTACACCTTC.

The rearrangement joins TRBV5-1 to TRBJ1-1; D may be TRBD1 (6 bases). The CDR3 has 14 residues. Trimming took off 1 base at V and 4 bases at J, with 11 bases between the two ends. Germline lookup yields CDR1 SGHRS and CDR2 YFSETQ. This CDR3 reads CASSLPGARTEAFF. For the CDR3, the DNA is TGCGCCAGCAGCTTGCCAGGGGCCCGCACTGAAGCTTTCTTT.

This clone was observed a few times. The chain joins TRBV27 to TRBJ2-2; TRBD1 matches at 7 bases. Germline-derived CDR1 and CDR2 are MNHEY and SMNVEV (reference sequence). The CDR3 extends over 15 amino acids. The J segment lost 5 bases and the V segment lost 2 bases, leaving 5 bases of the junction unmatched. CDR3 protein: CASSLMTGITGELFF. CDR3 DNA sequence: TGTGCCAGCAGTTTAATGACAGGGATTACCGGGGAGCTGTTTTTT.

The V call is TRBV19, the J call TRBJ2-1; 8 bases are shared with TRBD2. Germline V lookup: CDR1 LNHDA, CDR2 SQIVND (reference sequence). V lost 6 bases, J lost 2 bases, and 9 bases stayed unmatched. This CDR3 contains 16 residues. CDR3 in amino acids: CASRGNKAGAYNEQFF. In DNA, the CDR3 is TGTGCCAGTAGAGGGAATAAAGCGGGGGCCTACAATGAGCAGTTCTTC. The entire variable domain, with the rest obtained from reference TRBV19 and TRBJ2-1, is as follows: DGGITQSPKYLFRKEGQNVTLSCEQNLNHDAMYWYRQDPGQGLRLIYYSQIVNDFQKGDIAEGYSVSREKKESFPLTVTSAQKNPTAFYLCASRGNKAGAYNEQFFGPGTRLTVL.

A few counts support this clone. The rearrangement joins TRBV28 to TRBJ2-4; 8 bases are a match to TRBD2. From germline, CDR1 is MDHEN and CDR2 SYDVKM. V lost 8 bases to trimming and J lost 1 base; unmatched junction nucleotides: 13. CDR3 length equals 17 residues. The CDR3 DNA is TGTGCCAGCGAAGTTGGGTACGGGAGGGCCGCCAAAAACATTCAGTACTTC. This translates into CASEVGYGRAAKNIQYF.

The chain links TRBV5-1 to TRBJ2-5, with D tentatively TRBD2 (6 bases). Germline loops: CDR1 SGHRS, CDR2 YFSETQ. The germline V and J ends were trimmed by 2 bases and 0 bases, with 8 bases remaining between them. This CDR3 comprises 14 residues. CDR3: CASSFGGHQETQYF. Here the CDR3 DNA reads TGCGCCAGCAGCTTCGGGGGTCACCAAGAGACCCAGTACTTC.

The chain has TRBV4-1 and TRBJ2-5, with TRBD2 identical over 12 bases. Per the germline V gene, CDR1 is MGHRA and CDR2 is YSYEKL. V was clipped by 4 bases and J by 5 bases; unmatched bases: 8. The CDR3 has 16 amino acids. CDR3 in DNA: TGCGCCAGCAGCCGAACTAGCGGGGGGTCTCTGGAGACCCAGTACTTC. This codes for CASSRTSGGSLETQYF.

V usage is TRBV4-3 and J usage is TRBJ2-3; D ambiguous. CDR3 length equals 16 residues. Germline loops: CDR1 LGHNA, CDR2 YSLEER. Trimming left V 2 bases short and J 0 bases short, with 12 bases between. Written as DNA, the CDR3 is TGCGCCAGCAGCCAAATAACTACCGCCAGCACAGATACGCAGTATTTT. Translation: CASSQITTASTDTQYF.